This entry concerns a single T cell receptor (beta chain). The sample is drawn from a study of shared T cell receptors in the human thymus. Germline trimming cut 4 bases from V and 5 bases from J; bases unmatched to any gene: 11. CDR1 is MNHNS and CDR2 is SASEGT in the germline V gene. This CDR3 region has 17 residues. Assay: immunoSEQ multiplex PCR; the TCRdb copy retains only in-frame clones and omits some. The data show about 610,000 clones, roughly 88% seen once. These data are also associated with another study on human thymus T cells. From that report: Donor material was obtained from healthy Finnish infants undergoing corrective surgery for congenital heart defects. Resections that were taken during corrective heart surgery supplied the thymus tissue. Seemingly biased V and J gene usage marked thymic and blood repertoires.

The rearrangement uses TRBV6-1 and TRBJ2-7; 13 bases fit TRBD2. Sequencing was done on a sample of thymocytes. This TCR came from a boy less than two years old with a congenital heart defect. The CDR3 DNA follows: TGTGCCAGCAGTGCCCCGCGGGGGACTAGCGGGAACGACGAGCAGTACTTC. Translated, it gives CASSAPRGTSGNDEQYF.